What follows are 12 T cell receptor beta chains derived from one specimen sequenced in a study of cytomegalovirus exposure and HLA in healthy donors. The protocol was immunoSEQ multiplex PCR, while the TCRdb copy is restricted to in-frame clones and leaves out a portion. The profile shows about 180,000 clones, around 84% of them singletons. Source material: PBMCs. These receptor sequences come from a man aged 18-30 years in good health and CMV-seropositive.

V gene TRBV6-1 combines with J gene TRBJ2-7; 9 bases fit TRBD1. Germline CDR1 and CDR2: MNHNS and SASEGT. The CDR3 covers 15 residues. With 3 bases clipped from V and 6 bases from J, the junction kept 9 bases outside the gene matches. CDR3 sequence: CASSDSQGAQSEQYF. CDR3 coding DNA: TGTGCCAGCAGTGATTCACAGGGGGCGCAATCCGAGCAGTACTTC.

V gene TRBV5-3 combines with J gene TRBJ1-5; TRBD1 matches 8 bases. TRBV5-3 is treated as an ORF (open reading frame) with a function not yet certain. The J segment lost 7 bases and the V segment lost 2 bases, leaving 29 bases of the junction unmatched. This CDR3 is built from 22 residues. CDR3 sequence (DNA): TGTGCCAGAAGCTTTAGGCCGTCCAACCCGGGAAACAGGGGGAGGAAATCGCAGCCCCAGCATTTT. It codes for CARSFRPSNPGNRGRKSQPQHF.

This chain uses TRBV5-1 with TRBJ2-3, with D uncertain. V was shortened by 3 bases and J by 6 bases, with 11 bases between the two germline ends. CDR1 is SGHRS and CDR2 is YFSETQ in the germline V gene. The CDR3 spans 13 residues. This chain's CDR3 is CASSSVRRDTQYF. The DNA for the CDR3 is TGCGCCAGCAGCTCCGTACGCAGGGATACGCAGTATTTT.

The genes are TRBV6-1 and TRBJ1-1; 7 bases align to TRBD1. Germline V CDR1 and CDR2: MNHNS, SASEGT. This CDR3 is 13 amino acids long. J lost 3 bases, V lost 4 bases, and 2 bases had no gene match. The CDR3 protein is CASSGGTDTEAFF. The CDR3 region has the DNA TGTGCCAGCAGTGGGGGGACAGACACTGAAGCTTTCTTT.

V is TRBV27 and J is TRBJ1-1, with unresolved D. With 5 bases removed from V and 1 base from J, the gap between germline ends came to 14 bases. In germline, CDR1 is MNHEY, CDR2 SMNVEV (reference sequence). The CDR3 runs 15 residues. CDR3 sequence (DNA): TGTGCCAGCAGTCCCCCATACAGTACGAACACTGAAGCTTTCTTT. Encoded protein: CASSPPYSTNTEAFF.

The V gene is TRBV27, the J gene TRBJ2-1; D perhaps matches TRBD1 (6 bases). Trimming pared 5 bases from V and 1 base from J, leaving 18 bases between. CDR1 is MNHEY and CDR2 is SMNVEV in the germline V gene (reference sequence). The CDR3 runs 17 residues. Here the CDR3 DNA reads TGTGCCAGCAGTCCCCTGAGGACAGTCCTTTCCTACAATGAGCAGTTCTTC. Encoded protein: CASSPLRTVLSYNEQFF.

With respect to this clone: Just one base apart from a much larger clone, this may be a read error. The chain carries TRBV7-3 and TRBJ2-2; a possible D gene is TRBD2 (6 bases). Germline CDR1 and CDR2: SGHTA and FQGTGA. With 2 bases removed from V and 6 bases from J, the gap between germline ends came to 7 bases. There are 13 residues in the CDR3. The CDR3 reads CASSLGGSGELFF. CDR3 nucleotides: TGTGCCAGCAGCTTAGGGGGGTCCGGGGAGCTGTTTTTT. Using reference TRBV7-3 and TRBJ2-2 for the parts outside the CDR3, the full variable domain is GAGVSQTPSNKVTEKGKYVELRCDPISGHTALYWYRQSLGQGPEFLIYFQGTGAADDSGLPNDRFFAVRPEGSVSTLKIQRTERGDSAVYLCASSLGGSGELFFGEGSRLTVL.

V gene TRBV19 combines with J gene TRBJ2-2; 9 bases line up with TRBD1. J lost 3 bases, V lost 5 bases, and 7 bases had no gene match. The CDR3 has 16 amino acids. Germline CDR1 and CDR2: LNHDA and SQIVND (reference sequence). In nucleotides, the CDR3 is TGTGCCAGTAGTTCGAGCGGGACAGGGCACACCGGGGAGCTGTTTTTT. It encodes CASSSSGTGHTGELFF.

In this sample, this clone turned up a few times. The rearrangement joins TRBV6-1 to TRBJ2-3; unclear D gene. The germline V gene has CDR1 MNHNS and CDR2 SASEGT. This CDR3 comprises 13 residues. Trimming shortened V by 4 bases and J by 3 bases, and 8 bases separated the two germline ends. The CDR3 sequence is CASSAGWTDTQYF. CDR3 nucleotide sequence: TGTGCCAGCAGTGCCGGGTGGACAGATACGCAGTATTTT.

The chain is built from TRBV7-2 and TRBJ1-2; TRBD1 matches 7 bases. The V gene end was trimmed by 4 bases and the J gene end by 0 bases; junction bases not matched to a gene: 2. The CDR3 consists of 14 residues. The germline CDR1 and CDR2 sequences are SGHTA and FQGNSA. DNA of the CDR3: TGTGCCAGCAGCTCGGGACAGCCTAACTATGGCTACACCTTC. It is translated as CASSSGQPNYGYTF.

J is TRBJ2-5 and V is TRBV15, with D possibly being TRBD1 (5 bases). The CDR3 has 15 residues. The germline CDR1 and CDR2 sequences are LNHNV and YYDKDF (reference sequence). Trimming took off 0 bases at V and 2 bases at J, with 10 bases between the two ends. The CDR3 nucleotides read TGTGCCACCAGCAGAGAAAGGGGTAGGCAAGAGACCCAGTACTTC. Encoded protein: CATSRERGRQETQYF.

The V gene is TRBV29-1, the J gene TRBJ2-7; TRBD2 agrees at 10 bases. This CDR3 has 15 amino acids. Germline values: CDR1 SQVTM, CDR2 ANQGSEA. The V gene end was trimmed by 6 bases and the J gene end by 2 bases; junction bases not matched to a gene: 10. The DNA for the CDR3 is TGCAGCGTACGTGCTAGCGGGAGAGAGGCCTACGAGCAGTACTTC. Protein sequence: CSVRASGREAYEQYF.